Below are 16 T cell receptor beta chains sequenced from a single sample in a study of Ad26.COV2.S vaccination and SARS-CoV-2 variants. The treatment was: 15 to 20 received Ad26.COV2.S at low or high dose, single or two shots; 5 received placebo; per-sample allocation not given. Sample collection was performed on day 63 after the first vaccine or placebo injection. Clones were read by immunoSEQ multiplex PCR, and TCRdb kept only the in-frame ones, dropping some. Of over 400,000 clones in the sample, about 92% were seen once. This specimen was peripheral blood, taken in a trial of Ad26.COV2.S vaccine versus placebo. The receptors shown here come from a person between 18 and 59 years old who received the Ad26.COV2.S COVID-19 vaccine or a placebo.

As DNA, the CDR3 is TGTGCCAGCAGACAAAGATCCAGGGACAGATCTTCTGGAAACACCATATATTTT. The encoded protein is CASRQRSRDRSSGNTIYF. The rearrangement links TRBV2 to TRBJ1-3; 7 bases align to TRBD1. The CDR3 contains 18 residues. The J segment lost 1 base and the V segment lost 6 bases, leaving 15 bases of the junction unmatched. Germline values: CDR1 SNHLY, CDR2 FYNNEI.

This chain uses TRBV19 with TRBJ2-7; TRBD2 might be the D (6 bases). V was pared by 0 bases and J by 0 bases, with 9 bases between. Germline V gene lookup returns CDR1 LNHDA and CDR2 SQIVND (reference sequence). There are 15 residues in the CDR3. The chain's CDR3 is CASSIDRGSSYEQYF. CDR3 in DNA: TGTGCCAGTAGTATAGACCGGGGGAGCTCCTACGAGCAGTACTTC.

This chain connects TRBV28 to TRBJ1-5; D not resolved. The CDR3 loop spans 11 amino acids. V gave up 4 bases and J gave up 6 bases, with 4 bases separating them. Germline CDR1 reads MDHEN; CDR2 reads SYDVKM. The DNA for the CDR3 is TGTGCCAGCAGTTCCACTCAGCCCCAGCATTTT. The encoded protein is CASSSTQPQHF.

The count of this clone is one. V is TRBV4-2 and J is TRBJ2-3, with 8 nucleotides matching TRBD2. Germline CDR1 is LGHNA and CDR2 is YNFKEQ. V lost 4 bases to trimming and J lost 3 bases; unmatched junction nucleotides: 6. The CDR3 is made up of 15 amino acids. The CDR3 is CASSPGTRETDTQYF. Written as DNA, the CDR3 is TGTGCCAGCAGCCCAGGGACTAGAGAAACAGATACGCAGTATTTT.

CDR3 residues: CATSRERRANTGELFF. In DNA, the CDR3 is TGTGCCACCAGCAGAGAGAGACGGGCGAACACCGGGGAGCTGTTTTTT. The V gene is TRBV15, the J gene TRBJ2-2; D gene unclear. CDR3 length: 16 amino acids. Trimming removed 0 bases from V and 0 bases from J, with 8 bases in between. Germline V gene data show CDR1 as LNHNV and CDR2 as YYDKDF (reference sequence). Variable domain in full (rest from reference TRBV15 and TRBJ2-2): DAMVIQNPRYQVTQFGKPVTLSCSQTLNHNVMYWYQQKSSQAPKLLFHYYDKDFNNEADTPDNFQSRRPNTSFCFLDIRSPGLGDTAMYLCATSRERRANTGELFFGEGSRLTVL.

The chain carries TRBV11-2 and TRBJ2-7; D is ambiguous. Trimming cost V 5 bases and J 4 bases, with 12 bases left between them. The CDR3 consists of 13 residues. CDR1 and CDR2 (germline): SGHAT, FQNNGV. Written as DNA, the CDR3 is TGTGCCAGCAGCCCAGGAAGTCGATACGAGCAGTACTTC. Encoded protein: CASSPGSRYEQYF. The variable domain in full, with the rest retrieved from reference TRBV11-2 and TRBJ2-7, is EAGVAQSPRYKIIEKRQSVAFWCNPISGHATLYWYQQILGQGPKLLIQFQNNGVVDDSQLPKDRFSAERLKGVDSTLKIQPAKLEDSAVYLCASSPGSRYEQYFGPGTRLTVT.

The chain combines TRBV5-6 with TRBJ2-2, with D hard to call. The CDR3 spans 12 residues. The V gene's germline CDR1 is SGHDT and CDR2 YYEEEE. CDR3 protein: CASGLNTGELFF. CDR3 DNA sequence: TGTGCTTCGGGTCTGAACACCGGGGAGCTGTTTTTT.

A single count supports this clone. At the DNA level, this CDR3 is encoded by other sequences in the same sample as well. The chain uses TRBV27 and TRBJ2-6; D unresolved. CDR3 size: 15 residues. V was cut by 6 bases and J by 1 base, with 10 bases left in between. Germline values: CDR1 MNHEY, CDR2 SMNVEV (reference sequence). The CDR3 DNA reads as TGTGCCAGCAGCCAAGGTAGTTCTGGGGCCAACGTCCTGACTTTC. This encodes CASSQGSSGANVLTF.

This chain uses TRBV5-4 with TRBJ2-3, with 7 bases matching TRBD2. V lost 0 bases to trimming and J lost 2 bases; unmatched junction nucleotides: 3. Germline V CDR1 and CDR2: SGHNT, YYREEE (reference sequence). This CDR3 has 15 amino acids. CDR3 region: CASSLGGLHTDTQYF. The CDR3 DNA sequence: TGTGCCAGCAGCTTGGGGGGACTACACACAGATACGCAGTATTTT.

The chain couples TRBV6-4 to TRBJ2-7; D ambiguous. V was cut by 9 bases and J by 0 bases, with 6 bases left in between. Germline values: CDR1 MRHNA, CDR2 SNTAGT. CDR3 length equals 11 residues. This chain's CDR3 is CARTSSYEQYF. The CDR3 DNA follows: TGTGCCAGGACCTCCTCCTACGAGCAGTACTTC.

J is TRBJ2-1 and V is TRBV2, with D perhaps matching TRBD1 (5 bases). Germline lookup yields CDR1 SNHLY and CDR2 FYNNEI. This CDR3 spans 14 amino acids. Trimming removed 0 bases at V and 2 bases at J, with 5 bases between. This CDR3 is CASSEATAYNEQFF. CDR3 in DNA: TGTGCCAGCAGTGAAGCGACAGCCTACAATGAGCAGTTCTTC.

The genes are TRBV6-2 or TRBV6-3 and TRBJ2-3; D unclear. V was cut by 2 bases and J by 1 base, with 7 bases left in between. Germline V gives CDR1 MNHEY, CDR2 SVGEGT. This CDR3 is built from 14 residues. In DNA form, the CDR3 reads TGTGCCAGCAGTTACCGAGACGGCACAGATACGCAGTATTTT. Translated, it gives CASSYRDGTDTQYF.

This chain joins TRBV6-2 or TRBV6-3 and TRBJ2-1; 7 bases align to TRBD2. V shed 7 bases, J shed 4 bases, and the junction held 13 bases outside the gene matches. There are 16 residues in the CDR3. Germline-derived CDR1 and CDR2 are MNHEY and SVGEGT. The chain's CDR3 is CASNPMSSGSYNEQFF. The CDR3 DNA reads as TGTGCCAGCAACCCAATGAGTAGCGGGTCTTACAATGAGCAGTTCTTC.

The V and J genes are TRBV27 and TRBJ1-1, with D unresolved. The CDR3 consists of 14 residues. Germline assignment: CDR1 MNHEY and CDR2 SMNVEV (reference sequence). V was clipped by 5 bases and J by 1 base, with 11 bases between them. In DNA, the CDR3 is TGTGCCAGCAGTCCCCGGGCTTCGAACACTGAAGCTTTCTTT. Translated: CASSPRASNTEAFF.

The genes are TRBV12-3 or TRBV12-4 and TRBJ2-3; D remains ambiguous. V lost 4 bases and J lost 5, with 7 bases in between. The CDR3 length is 12 residues. The CDR3 loop is CASSSRQDTQYF. CDR3 nucleotides: TGTGCCAGCAGTTCCCGTCAAGATACGCAGTATTTT.

The chain carries TRBV9 and TRBJ2-1; 16 bases agree with TRBD2. J lost 6 bases, V lost 5 bases, and 2 bases had no gene match. This CDR3 region has 15 residues. Germline CDR1 SGDLS, CDR2 YYNGEE. The CDR3 loop is CASRGLAGGPNEQFF. Here the CDR3 DNA reads TGTGCCAGCAGGGGACTAGCGGGAGGGCCCAATGAGCAGTTCTTC.